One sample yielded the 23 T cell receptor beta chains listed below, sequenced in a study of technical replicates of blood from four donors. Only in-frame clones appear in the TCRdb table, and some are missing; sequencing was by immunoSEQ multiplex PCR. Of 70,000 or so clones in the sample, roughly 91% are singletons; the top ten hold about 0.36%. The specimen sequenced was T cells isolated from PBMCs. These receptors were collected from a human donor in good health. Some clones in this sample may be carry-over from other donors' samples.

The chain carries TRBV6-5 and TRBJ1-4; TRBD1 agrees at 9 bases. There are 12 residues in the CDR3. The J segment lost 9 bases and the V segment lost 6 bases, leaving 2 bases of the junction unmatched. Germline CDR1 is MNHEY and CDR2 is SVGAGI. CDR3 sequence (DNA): TGTGCCAGCAGGGGACAGGGTAAAAAACTGTTTTTT. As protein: CASRGQGKKLFF.

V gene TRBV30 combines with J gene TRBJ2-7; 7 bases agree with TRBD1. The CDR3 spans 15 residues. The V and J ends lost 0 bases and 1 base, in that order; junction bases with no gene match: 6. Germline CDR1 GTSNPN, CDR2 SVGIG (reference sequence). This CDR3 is CAWSVQGGRSYEQYF. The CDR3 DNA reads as TGTGCCTGGAGTGTCCAAGGGGGCAGATCCTACGAGCAGTACTTC.

The CDR3 DNA sequence: TGCGCCAGCAGTGAGACTGGGCCTGACACAGATACGCAGTATTTT. Protein sequence: CASSETGPDTDTQYF. V is TRBV10-1 and J is TRBJ2-3; unclear D gene. The CDR3 consists of 15 residues. The germline V and J ends were trimmed by 2 bases and 2 bases, with 11 bases remaining between them. Germline values: CDR1 WNHNN, CDR2 SYGVQD (reference sequence).

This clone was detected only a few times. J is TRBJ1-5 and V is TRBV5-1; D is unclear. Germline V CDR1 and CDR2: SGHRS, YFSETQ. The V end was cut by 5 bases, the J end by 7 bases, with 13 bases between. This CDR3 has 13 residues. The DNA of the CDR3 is TGCGCCAGCAGTAACCGGGGTGGACAGCCCCAGCATTTT. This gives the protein CASSNRGGQPQHF.

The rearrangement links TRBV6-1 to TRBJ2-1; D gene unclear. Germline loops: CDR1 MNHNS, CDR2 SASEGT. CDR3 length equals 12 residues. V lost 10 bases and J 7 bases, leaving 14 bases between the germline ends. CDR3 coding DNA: TGTGCCATAAACCCCCAGAGGAATGAGCAGTTCTTC. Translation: CAINPQRNEQFF.

In DNA, the CDR3 is TGTGCCAGCAGCAAAGATCAATGGTGGTACTCATCCCGGCGGGATTACTATGGCTACACCTTC. Amino acids: CASSKDQWWYSSRRDYYGYTF. The chain recombines TRBV21-1 with TRBJ1-2. TRBV21-1 is tagged as a pseudogene. The CDR3 totals 21 residues.

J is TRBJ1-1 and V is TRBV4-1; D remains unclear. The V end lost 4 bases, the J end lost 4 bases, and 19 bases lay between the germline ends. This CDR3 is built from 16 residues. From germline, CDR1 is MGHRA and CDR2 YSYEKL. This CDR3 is CASSRDHSQVVTEAFF. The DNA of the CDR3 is TGCGCCAGCAGCCGCGACCATAGTCAGGTTGTCACTGAAGCTTTCTTT.

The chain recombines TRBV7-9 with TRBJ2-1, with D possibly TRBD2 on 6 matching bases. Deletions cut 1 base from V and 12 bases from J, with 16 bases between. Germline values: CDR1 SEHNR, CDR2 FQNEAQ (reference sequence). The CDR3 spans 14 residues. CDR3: CASSLGLVTEGQFF. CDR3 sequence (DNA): TGTGCCAGCAGCTTAGGGTTAGTTACGGAGGGGCAGTTCTTC.

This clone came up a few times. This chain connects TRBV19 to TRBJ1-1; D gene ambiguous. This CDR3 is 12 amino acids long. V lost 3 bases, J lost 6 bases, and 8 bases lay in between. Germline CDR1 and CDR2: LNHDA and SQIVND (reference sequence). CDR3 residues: CASSMESPEAFF. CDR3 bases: TGTGCCAGTAGTATGGAGTCTCCTGAAGCTTTCTTT.

The CDR3 spells CASSLLETTYEQYF. In DNA form, the CDR3 reads TGCGCCAGCAGCTTACTAGAGACAACCTACGAGCAGTACTTC. The chain couples TRBV5-1 to TRBJ2-7; D is possibly TRBD2 (5 bases). CDR3 length: 14 residues. Germline assignment: CDR1 SGHRS and CDR2 YFSETQ. The germline V and J ends were trimmed by 2 bases and 2 bases, with 11 bases remaining between them.

The CDR3 region has the DNA TGTGCCAGCAGTTTAACCGACAGGGTACAGCCCCAGCATTTT. Protein sequence: CASSLTDRVQPQHF. The V call is TRBV28, the J call TRBJ1-5; 7 nucleotides line up with TRBD1. The CDR3 extends over 14 amino acids. Looked up from germline, CDR1 is MDHEN and CDR2 is SYDVKM. V trimming: 2 bases; J trimming: 7 bases; junction bases outside the gene matches: 5.

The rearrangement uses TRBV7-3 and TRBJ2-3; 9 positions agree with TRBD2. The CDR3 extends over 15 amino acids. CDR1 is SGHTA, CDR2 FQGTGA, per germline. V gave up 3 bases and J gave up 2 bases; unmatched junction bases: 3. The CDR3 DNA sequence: TGTGCCAGCAGCTTCCGCGGGGGGGCCACAGATACGCAGTATTTT. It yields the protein CASSFRGGATDTQYF. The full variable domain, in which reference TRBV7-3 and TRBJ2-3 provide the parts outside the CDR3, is GAGVSQTPSNKVTEKGKYVELRCDPISGHTALYWYRQSLGQGPEFLIYFQGTGAADDSGLPNDRFFAVRPEGSVSTLKIQRTERGDSAVYLCASSFRGGATDTQYFGPGTRLTVL.

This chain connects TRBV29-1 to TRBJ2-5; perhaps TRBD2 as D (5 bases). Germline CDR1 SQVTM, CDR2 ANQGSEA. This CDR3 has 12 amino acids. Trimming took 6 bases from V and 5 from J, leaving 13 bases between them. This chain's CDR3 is CSVKDGGETQYF. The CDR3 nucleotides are TGCAGCGTCAAGGACGGCGGGGAGACCCAGTACTTC.

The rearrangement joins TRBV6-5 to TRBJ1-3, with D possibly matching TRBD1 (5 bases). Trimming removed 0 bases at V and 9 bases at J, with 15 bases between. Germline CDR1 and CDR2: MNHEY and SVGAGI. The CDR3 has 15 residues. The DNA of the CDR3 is TGTGCCAGCAGTTACTCTCGACGGGGGGAGGCCACCATATATTTT. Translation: CASSYSRRGEATIYF.

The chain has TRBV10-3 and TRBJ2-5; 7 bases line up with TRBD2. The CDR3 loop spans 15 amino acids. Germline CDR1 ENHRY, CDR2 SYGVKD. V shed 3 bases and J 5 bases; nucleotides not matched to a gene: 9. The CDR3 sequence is CAISEWGGAVETQYF. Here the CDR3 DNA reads TGTGCCATCAGTGAATGGGGGGGAGCAGTGGAGACCCAGTACTTC.

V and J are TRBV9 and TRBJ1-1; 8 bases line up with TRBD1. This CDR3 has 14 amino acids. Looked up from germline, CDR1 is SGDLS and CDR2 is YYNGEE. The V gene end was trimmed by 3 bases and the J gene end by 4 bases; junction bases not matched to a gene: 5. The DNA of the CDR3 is TGTGCCAGCAGCGCAGGGGGCCGGGTCACTGAAGCTTTCTTT. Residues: CASSAGGRVTEAFF.

The CDR3 loop reads CASSLAEGGEGGYTF. The CDR3 DNA is TGTGCCAGCAGCTTAGCGGAGGGGGGGGAAGGAGGCTACACCTTC. V usage is TRBV7-9 and J usage is TRBJ1-2; D is perhaps TRBD1 (6 bases). The V end lost 0 bases, the J end lost 8 bases, and 16 bases lay between the germline ends. CDR3 length: 15 amino acids. Germline lookup yields CDR1 SEHNR and CDR2 FQNEAQ (reference sequence). Drawing the rest from reference TRBV7-9 and TRBJ1-2, the complete variable domain is DTGVSQNPRHKITKRGQNVTFRCDPISEHNRLYWYRQTLGQGPEFLTYFQNEAQLEKSRLLSDRFSAERPKGSFSTLEIQRTEQGDSAMYLCASSLAEGGEGGYTFGSGTRLTVV.

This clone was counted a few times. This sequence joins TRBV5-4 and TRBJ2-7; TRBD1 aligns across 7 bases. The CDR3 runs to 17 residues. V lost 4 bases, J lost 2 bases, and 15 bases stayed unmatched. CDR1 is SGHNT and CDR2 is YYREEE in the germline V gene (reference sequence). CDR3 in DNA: TGTGCCAGCAGCGGTATCCCAACGACGGGACAGCCCTACGAGCAGTACTTC. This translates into CASSGIPTTGQPYEQYF.

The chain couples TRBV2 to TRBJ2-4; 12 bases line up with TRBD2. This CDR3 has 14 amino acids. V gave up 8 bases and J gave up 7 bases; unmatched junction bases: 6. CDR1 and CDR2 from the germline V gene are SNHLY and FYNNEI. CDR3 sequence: CASGLAGGRNIQYF. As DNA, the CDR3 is TGTGCCAGCGGGCTAGCGGGAGGGCGGAACATTCAGTACTTC.

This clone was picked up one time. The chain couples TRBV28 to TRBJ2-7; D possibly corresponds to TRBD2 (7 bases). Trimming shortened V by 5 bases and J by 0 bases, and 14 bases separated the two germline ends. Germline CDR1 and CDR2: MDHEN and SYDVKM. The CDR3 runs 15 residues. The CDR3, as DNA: TGTGCCAGCAGTCTGGCGGGGGCGGACTCCTACGAGCAGTACTTC. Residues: CASSLAGADSYEQYF.

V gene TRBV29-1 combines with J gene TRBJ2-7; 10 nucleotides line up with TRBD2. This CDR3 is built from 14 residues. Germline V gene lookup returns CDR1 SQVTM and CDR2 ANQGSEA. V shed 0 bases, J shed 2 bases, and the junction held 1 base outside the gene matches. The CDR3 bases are TGCAGCGTTGAAGATAGCGGGGGGACCTACGAGCAGTACTTC. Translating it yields CSVEDSGGTYEQYF.

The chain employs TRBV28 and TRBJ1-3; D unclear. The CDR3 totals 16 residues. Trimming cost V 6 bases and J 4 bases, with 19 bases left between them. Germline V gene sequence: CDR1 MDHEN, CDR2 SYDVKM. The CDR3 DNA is TGTGCCAGCAGGACGGGAGTAAATAGACCGGGAAACACCATATATTTT. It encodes CASRTGVNRPGNTIYF.

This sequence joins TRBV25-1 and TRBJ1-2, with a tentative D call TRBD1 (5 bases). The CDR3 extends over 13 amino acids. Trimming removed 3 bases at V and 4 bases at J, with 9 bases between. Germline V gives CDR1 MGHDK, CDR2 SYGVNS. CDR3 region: CASSERQLYGYTF. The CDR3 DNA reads TGTGCCAGCAGTGAGAGACAGCTCTATGGCTACACCTTC.